This T cell receptor (beta chain) was identified in a study of human T cells and chemical hapten exposure. A single record per CDR3 protein comes from TCRdb applying MiXCR to the RACE reads. The data contain 210,000 or so distinct CDR3 sequences, under 25% of them singletons. Time point of the sample: patch test 3, about 24 weeks after DPC sensitization. Stated treatment: therapeutic diphenylcyclopropenone sensitization with weekly scalp DPC. This CDR3 is 17 amino acids long. Germline V gene data show CDR1 as SEHNR and CDR2 as FQNEAQ (reference sequence). The V and J ends lost 1 base and 0 bases respectively, with 15 bases between them.

Sequences were derived from whole blood, sampled in connection with sensitization to the hapten diphenylcyclopropenone (DPC). The V gene is TRBV7-9, the J gene TRBJ1-1; weak D call: TRBD1 (5 bases). The sequence derives from a woman in her thirties or forties with alopecia areata. Some clones in this sample may be carry-over from other donors' samples. The chain's CDR3 is CASSLDGRATMNTEAFF. The CDR3 coding sequence is TGTGCCAGCAGCTTAGATGGCAGGGCGACCATGAACACTGAAGCTTTCTTT.